Listed here are 27 T cell receptor beta chains from one sample, sequenced in a study of blood T cell repertoires in COVID-19. Sequencing was performed with immunoSEQ multiplex PCR; in TCRdb, only in-frame clones are kept and a portion is missing. In the table there are fewer than 120,000 clones, 65% to 90% of which are singletons. Material: peripheral blood. The receptors were gathered from a woman aged 60-75 years with acute or convalescent COVID-19.

The rearrangement joins TRBV3-1 (or the pseudogene TRBV3-2) to TRBJ2-5; 11 positions agree with TRBD2. V dropped 1 base and J dropped 5; count of bases not matched to a gene: 3. This CDR3 has 15 residues. In germline, CDR1 is LGHDT, CDR2 YNNKEL (reference sequence). In nucleotides, the CDR3 is TGTGCCAGCAGCCAAGCTAGCGGGGGGTGGGAGACCCAGTACTTC. Translated: CASSQASGGWETQYF.

The gene calls are TRBV7-8 and TRBJ1-2; possible D gene TRBD1, 5 bases. Trimming pared 2 bases from V and 3 bases from J, leaving 16 bases between. Germline V gene data show CDR1 as SGHVS and CDR2 as FQNEAQ. This CDR3 has 16 amino acids. The CDR3 DNA is TGTGCCAGCAGCTTATACGGGGGTGGATCCGACTATGGCTACACCTTC. Its translation: CASSLYGGGSDYGYTF.

The V gene is TRBV7-9, the J gene TRBJ2-7; 9 nucleotides line up with TRBD1. CDR1 SEHNR and CDR2 FQNEAQ come from the germline V gene (reference sequence). The CDR3 sequence is 15 residues long. V was pared by 0 bases and J by 1 base, with 1 base of the junction left unmatched. This chain's CDR3 is CASSLADRGSYEQYF. DNA for the CDR3: TGTGCCAGCAGCTTAGCGGACAGGGGATCCTACGAGCAGTACTTC.

This clone was observed a handful of times. The CDR3 bases are TGTGCCAGCACCTCGGCTAGCGGGAGAAACGCCTACGAGCAGTACTTC. Translation: CASTSASGRNAYEQYF. This chain links TRBV28 with TRBJ2-7, with TRBD2 identical over 10 bases. Germline V gene lookup returns CDR1 MDHEN and CDR2 SYDVKM. Trimming removed 7 bases from V and 2 bases from J; junction bases left unmatched: 11. CDR3 length: 16 residues.

The gene calls are TRBV30 and TRBJ1-2; D uncertain. V was pared by 3 bases and J by 0 bases, with 20 bases between. CDR3 length: 17 residues. Looked up from germline, CDR1 is GTSNPN and CDR2 is SVGIG (reference sequence). CDR3 amino acids: CAWSRGLWAVSNYGYTF. In nucleotides, the CDR3 is TGTGCCTGGAGCCGCGGGTTGTGGGCCGTTTCTAACTATGGCTACACCTTC.

The chain combines TRBV6-5 with TRBJ1-3; a weak D match, TRBD1 (6 bases). The V and J ends lost 6 bases and 2 bases respectively, with 11 bases between them. This CDR3 contains 14 residues. CDR1 MNHEY and CDR2 SVGAGI come from the germline V gene. CDR3 bases: TGTGCCAGCAGGAGGGGGGGGGCTGGAAACACCATATATTTT. Protein: CASRRGGAGNTIYF.

The chain has TRBV6-5 and TRBJ1-4; 9 nucleotides align to TRBD1. This CDR3 is built from 14 residues. The ends lost 6 bases at V and 7 bases at J; junction bases unmatched: 6. Germline V lookup: CDR1 MNHEY, CDR2 SVGAGI. The CDR3: CASSLGTGTEKLFF. The CDR3, as DNA: TGTGCCAGCAGCCTCGGGACAGGGACTGAAAAACTGTTTTTT.

This clone was counted once. This chain uses TRBV2 with TRBJ2-3; D is ambiguous. V was clipped by 3 bases and J by 3 bases, with 13 bases between them. Germline values: CDR1 SNHLY, CDR2 FYNNEI. The CDR3 is 15 amino acids. The DNA of the CDR3 is TGTGCCAGCAGTGACTTAGTTACTGGTACAGATACGCAGTATTTT. The encoded protein is CASSDLVTGTDTQYF.

This chain joins TRBV2 and TRBJ2-3; D perhaps matches TRBD1 (7 bases). The CDR3 totals 16 residues. The germline V and J ends were trimmed by 2 bases and 11 bases, with 23 bases remaining between them. Germline loops: CDR1 SNHLY, CDR2 FYNNEI. CDR3 residues: CASSEMKQGPRGGQYF. The CDR3 DNA reads as TGTGCCAGCAGTGAAATGAAACAGGGGCCGCGGGGAGGGCAGTATTTT.

J is TRBJ1-1 and V is TRBV5-1; TRBD1 might be the D (6 bases). CDR3 length: 15 residues. V was cut by 0 bases and J by 3 bases, with 12 bases left in between. CDR1 is SGHRS, CDR2 YFSETQ, per germline. CDR3 sequence reads: CASSLAIDRHTEAFF. The DNA of the CDR3 is TGCGCCAGCAGCTTGGCCATCGACAGGCACACTGAAGCTTTCTTT.

The rearrangement uses TRBV6-6 and TRBJ1-5; weak D call: TRBD1 (6 bases). This CDR3 is 14 amino acids long. V lost 0 bases to trimming and J lost 4 bases, with 7 bases between them. The V gene's germline CDR1 is MNHNY and CDR2 SVGAGI (reference sequence). The CDR3 is CASSYSGQNQPQHF. CDR3 DNA sequence: TGTGCCAGCAGTTACTCCGGACAGAATCAGCCCCAGCATTTT.

The chain is built from TRBV4-3 and TRBJ2-4, with TRBD1 matching over 9 bases. The CDR3 is 15 amino acids. Germline trimming cut 4 bases from V and 1 base from J; bases unmatched to any gene: 2. The germline V gene has CDR1 LGHNA and CDR2 YSLEER. The DNA for the CDR3 is TGCGCCAGCAGCCGGACAGGGGACGCCAAAAACATTCAGTACTTC. Translated: CASSRTGDAKNIQYF.

CDR3 amino acids: CASSLAGGPVTGELFF. The DNA for the CDR3 is TGTGCCAGCAGCTTAGCGGGGGGGCCGGTCACCGGGGAGCTGTTTTTT. V and J are TRBV7-2 and TRBJ2-2, with D perhaps TRBD2 (7 bases). This CDR3 comprises 16 residues. From germline, CDR1 is SGHTA and CDR2 FQGNSA. The V gene lost 0 bases and the J gene lost 4 bases, with 12 bases spanning the gap.

The chain has TRBV9 and TRBJ1-1; tentatively, D is TRBD1 (5 bases). Deletions cut 0 bases from V and 1 base from J, with 16 bases between. The CDR3 length is 17 residues. The germline V gene encodes CDR1 SGDLS and CDR2 YYNGEE. CDR3 sequence reads: CASSVVHGGTANTEAFF. The DNA of the CDR3 is TGTGCCAGCAGCGTAGTGCACGGGGGGACCGCGAACACTGAAGCTTTCTTT.

Written as DNA, the CDR3 is TGTGCCAGCAGGAGGGACACCAGGCCTCCGGCTTTCTTT. It is translated as CASRRDTRPPAFF. The chain carries TRBV2 and TRBJ1-1; a possible D gene is TRBD1 (6 bases). Per germline, CDR1 SNHLY and CDR2 FYNNEI. Trimming removed 6 bases at V and 11 bases at J, with 19 bases between. CDR3 size: 13 residues. The full variable domain, with the rest looked up from reference TRBV2 and TRBJ1-1, is EPEVTQTPSHQVTQMGQEVILRCVPISNHLYFYWYRQILGQKVEFLVSFYNNEISEKSEIFDDQFSVERPDGSNFTLKIRSTKLEDSAMYFCASRRDTRPPAFFGQGTRLTVV.

J is TRBJ2-3 and V is TRBV4-2; 9 bases map to TRBD1. The CDR3 is 15 amino acids. V lost 1 base, J lost 5 bases, and 4 bases stayed unmatched. Germline lookup yields CDR1 LGHNA and CDR2 YNFKEQ. The CDR3, as DNA: TGTGCCAGCAGCCAAGGACAGGGGGACGTAGATACGCAGTATTTT. It encodes CASSQGQGDVDTQYF.

This chain links TRBV9 with TRBJ1-2; 7 bases map to TRBD1. Germline values: CDR1 SGDLS, CDR2 YYNGEE. Trimming took 3 bases from V and 3 from J; bases not matched to a gene: 11. The CDR3 sequence is 16 residues long. CDR3 sequence: CASSASTGRKDYGYTF. CDR3 nucleotides: TGTGCCAGCAGCGCCTCGACAGGGAGGAAGGACTATGGCTACACCTTC.

This rearrangement joins TRBV19 to TRBJ2-3, with TRBD1 identical over 9 bases. The CDR3 totals 14 residues. With 10 bases clipped from V and 2 bases from J, the junction kept 7 bases outside the gene matches. Germline V gene data show CDR1 as LNHDA and CDR2 as SQIVND (reference sequence). Here the CDR3 reads CATSDRGSTDTQYF. CDR3 coding DNA: TGTGCCACCTCGGACAGGGGTTCCACAGATACGCAGTATTTT.

The chain joins TRBV2 to TRBJ1-2; D perhaps matches TRBD1 (6 bases). Germline CDR1 and CDR2: SNHLY and FYNNEI. The CDR3 length is 14 residues. V was pared by 3 bases and J by 4 bases, with 12 bases between. The CDR3 reads CASSDSGAAYGYTF. The CDR3 DNA sequence: TGTGCCAGCAGTGATTCAGGGGCGGCCTATGGCTACACCTTC.

The chain has TRBV2 and TRBJ1-2; possible D gene TRBD1, 6 bases. The CDR3 extends over 14 amino acids. Per the germline V gene, CDR1 is SNHLY and CDR2 is FYNNEI. V dropped 6 bases and J dropped 2 bases, with 13 bases sitting between them. CDR3 nucleotides: TGTGCCAGCAGAATACAGGGCGCCAACTATGGCTACACCTTC. It specifies CASRIQGANYGYTF.

This sequence joins TRBV5-1 and TRBJ2-3, with D perhaps matching TRBD1 (6 bases). CDR3 length: 14 amino acids. Trimming took 2 bases from V and 5 from J, leaving 12 bases between them. Germline lookup yields CDR1 SGHRS and CDR2 YFSETQ. The CDR3 sequence: CASSFRQAGDTQYF. The DNA of the CDR3 is TGCGCCAGCAGCTTCAGACAGGCGGGAGATACGCAGTATTTT.

This clone was seen a few times. The rearrangement joins TRBV7-2 to TRBJ2-7; a weak D match, TRBD1 (6 bases). The CDR3 spans 14 residues. CDR1 SGHTA and CDR2 FQGNSA come from the germline V gene. Deletions cut 5 bases from V and 5 bases from J, with 16 bases between. The CDR3 sequence is CASSPWTVLNEQYF. CDR3 coding DNA: TGTGCCAGCAGCCCCTGGACAGTTTTAAACGAGCAGTACTTC.

J is TRBJ1-3 and V is TRBV4-2; D call uncertain. In germline, CDR1 is LGHNA, CDR2 YNFKEQ. V dropped 3 bases and J dropped 4 bases, with 10 bases sitting between them. The CDR3 contains 14 residues. CDR3 protein: CASSHEGAGNTIYF. The CDR3, as DNA: TGTGCCAGCAGCCATGAGGGCGCGGGAAACACCATATATTTT.

This clone was observed a few times. The rearrangement links TRBV6-4 to TRBJ1-1; 8 bases are a match to TRBD1. With 6 bases clipped from V and 3 bases from J, the junction kept 9 bases outside the gene matches. The CDR3 runs to 15 residues. Germline V CDR1 and CDR2: MRHNA, SNTAGT. CDR3 coding DNA: TGTGCCAGCAGACAGCAGGGGGCGCGGGACACTGAAGCTTTCTTT. Amino acid sequence: CASRQQGARDTEAFF.

This chain connects TRBV7-2 to TRBJ1-6, with D possibly TRBD1 on 5 matching bases. Germline V lookup: CDR1 SGHTA, CDR2 FQGNSA. The CDR3 sequence is 17 residues long. V was pared by 0 bases and J by 3 bases, with 12 bases between. The CDR3: CASSLAGGRVYNSPLHF. CDR3 DNA sequence: TGTGCCAGCAGCTTAGCCGGCGGCAGGGTCTATAATTCACCCCTCCACTTT.

The CDR3 spells CASSGGTLGTQYF. CDR3 in DNA: TGTGCCAGCAGTGGGGGGACTTTAGGTACGCAGTATTTT. The rearrangement joins TRBV2 to TRBJ2-3; tentative D call: TRBD2 (6 bases). CDR3 length equals 13 residues. Trimming removed 4 bases at V and 8 bases at J, with 13 bases between. The germline V gene encodes CDR1 SNHLY and CDR2 FYNNEI. The whole variable domain, remainder taken from reference TRBV2 and TRBJ2-3, is EPEVTQTPSHQVTQMGQEVILRCVPISNHLYFYWYRQILGQKVEFLVSFYNNEISEKSEIFDDQFSVERPDGSNFTLKIRSTKLEDSAMYFCASSGGTLGTQYFGPGTRLTVL.

The chain is built from TRBV4-3 and TRBJ2-1; 7 positions agree with TRBD2. Germline V gene lookup returns CDR1 LGHNA and CDR2 YSLEER. V lost 4 bases to trimming and J lost 4 bases; unmatched junction nucleotides: 13. This CDR3 comprises 17 residues. The CDR3 loop is CASSRRIGLADYNEQFF. The CDR3 DNA sequence: TGCGCCAGCAGCCGGAGGATAGGGCTAGCGGATTACAATGAGCAGTTCTTC.